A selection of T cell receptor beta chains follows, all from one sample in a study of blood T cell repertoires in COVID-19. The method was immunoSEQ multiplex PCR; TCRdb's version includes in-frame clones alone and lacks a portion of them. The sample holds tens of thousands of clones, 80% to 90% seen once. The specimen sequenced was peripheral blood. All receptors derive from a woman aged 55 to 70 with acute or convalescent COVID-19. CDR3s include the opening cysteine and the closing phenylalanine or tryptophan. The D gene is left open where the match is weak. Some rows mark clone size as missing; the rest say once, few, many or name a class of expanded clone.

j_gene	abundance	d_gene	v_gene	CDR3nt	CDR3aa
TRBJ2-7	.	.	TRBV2	TGTGCCAGCAGACAGGTCACCTACGAGCAGTACTTC	CASRQVTYEQYF
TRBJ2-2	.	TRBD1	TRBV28	TGTGCCAGCAGTTTAAATCGGCCCCTGACAGGGAAACTCGGGGAGCTGTTTTTT	CASSLNRPLTGKLGELFF
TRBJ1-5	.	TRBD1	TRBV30	TGTGCCTGGAACAGGGGTGGTCAGCCCCAGCATTTT	CAWNRGGQPQHF
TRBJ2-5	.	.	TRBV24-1	TGTGCCACCAGTGATTCGCGAGCGGGTGGAGAGACCCAGTACTTC	CATSDSRAGGETQYF
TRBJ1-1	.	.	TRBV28	TGTGCCAGCAGTTTAGGGCAGGGGGAAGCTTTCTTT	CASSLGQGEAFF
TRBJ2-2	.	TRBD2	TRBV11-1	TGTGCCAGCAGGATCGGGACTAGCGGGGGTACCGGGGAGCTGTTTTTT	CASRIGTSGGTGELFF
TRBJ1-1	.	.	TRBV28	TGTGCCAGCAGTTTATGGGGCGATTTTGATACTGAAGCTTTCTTT	CASSLWGDFDTEAFF
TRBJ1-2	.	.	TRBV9	TGTGCCAGCAGCAAACAGAAGGGGTTTAACTATGGCTACACCTTC	CASSKQKGFNYGYTF
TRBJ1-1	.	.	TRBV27	TGTGCCACCAGGACAGAACCCCGGAACACTGAAGCTTTCTTT	CATRTEPRNTEAFF
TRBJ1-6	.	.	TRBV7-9	TGTGCCAGCTCCCAGGATAATTCACCCCTCCACTTT	CASSQDNSPLHF
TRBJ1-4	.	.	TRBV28	TGTGCCAGCAGTTTTAGCCCCCACAGGGCCCTTAATGAAAAACTGTTTTTT	CASSFSPHRALNEKLFF
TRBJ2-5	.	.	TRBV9	TGTGCCAGCAGCGCTAGGCTCCAAGAGACCCAGTACTTC	CASSARLQETQYF
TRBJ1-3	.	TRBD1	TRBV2	TGTGCCAGCAGTGCCAGGGACAGGGGAATTCGGGACACCATATATTTT	CASSARDRGIRDTIYF
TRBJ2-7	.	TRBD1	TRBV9	TGTGCCAGCAGCATCTCCGGACAGGGCTACGAGCAGTACTTC	CASSISGQGYEQYF
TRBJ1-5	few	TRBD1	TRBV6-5	TGTGCCAGCAGAAGACAGGGAAGGTCCAATCAGCCCCAGCATTTT	CASRRQGRSNQPQHF
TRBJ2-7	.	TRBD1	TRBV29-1	TGCAGCGTGACGGGACAGTCGTACGAGCAGTACTTC	CSVTGQSYEQYF
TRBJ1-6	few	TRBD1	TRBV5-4	TGTGCCAGCAGCCCACGACAGGGGGCGAGCTCACCCCTCCACTTT	CASSPRQGASSPLHF
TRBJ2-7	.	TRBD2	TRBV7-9	TGTGCCAGCAGCCAGACTAGCGCAAGCTCCTACGAGCAGTACTTC	CASSQTSASSYEQYF
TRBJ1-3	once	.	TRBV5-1	TGCGCCAGCAGCTCGCAAGGGGCTGGAAACACCATATATTTT	CASSSQGAGNTIYF
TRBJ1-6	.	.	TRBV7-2	TGTGCCAGCAGCTTAGACAGCCGGAATTCACCCCTCCACTTT	CASSLDSRNSPLHF
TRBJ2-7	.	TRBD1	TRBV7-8	TGTGCCAGCAGCCAACGGGGCGGACAGGTTGCCTTTGGAGAGCAGTACTTC	CASSQRGGQVAFGEQYF
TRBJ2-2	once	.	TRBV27	TGTGCCAGCAAACAGTTGAACACCGGGGAGCTGTTTTTT	CASKQLNTGELFF
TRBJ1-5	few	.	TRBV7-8	TGTGCCAGCAGCCCACCAACAGGCCTCCCTAGCAATCAGCCCCAGCATTTT	CASSPPTGLPSNQPQHF
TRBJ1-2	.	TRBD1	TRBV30	TGTGTCTGGAGCCCCGGACAGGGACTTAACTATGGCTACACCTTC	CVWSPGQGLNYGYTF
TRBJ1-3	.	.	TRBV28	TGTGCCAGCGTGCCCCGACTGTCTGGAAACACCATATATTTT	CASVPRLSGNTIYF
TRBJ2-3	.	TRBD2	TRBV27	TGTGCCAGCAGTTTAAGAGGACTAGCAACCGATACGCAGTATTTT	CASSLRGLATDTQYF
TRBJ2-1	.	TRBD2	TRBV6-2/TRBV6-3	TGTGCCAGCAGTTACTTAGCGGGGTCAGGCAATGAGCAGTTCTTC	CASSYLAGSGNEQFF
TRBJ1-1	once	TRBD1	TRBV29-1	TGCAGCGCCGGACAGGGGGCGAGCACTGAAGCTTTCTTT	CSAGQGASTEAFF
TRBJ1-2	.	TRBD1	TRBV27	TGTGCCAGCAGTCCCAGGACAGGGGCCTACTATGGCTACACCTTC	CASSPRTGAYYGYTF
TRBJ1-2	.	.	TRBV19	TGTGCCAGTAGACGCGAAGCGGGACTTCGCGGCTACACCTTC	CASRREAGLRGYTF
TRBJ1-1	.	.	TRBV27	TGTGCCAGCAGCTTGGAGGGAGGGGTTGCCAACACTGAAGCTTTCTTT	CASSLEGGVANTEAFF
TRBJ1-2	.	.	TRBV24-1	TGTGCCACCGCAGACCCGTCAAGAGGTTACACCTTC	CATADPSRGYTF
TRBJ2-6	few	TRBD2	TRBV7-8	TGTGCCAGCAGCTTAGCGAGGGTAGCGGGAGGTATATCTGGGGCCAACGTCCTGACTTTC	CASSLARVAGGISGANVLTF
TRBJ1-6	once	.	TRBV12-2	TGTGCAAGTCGCTTAGTTAGGGGACAGGGGAAAATGCGTTCACCCCTCCACTTT	CASRLVRGQGKMRSPLHF
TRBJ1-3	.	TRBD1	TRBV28	TGTGCCAGCTCTTTAACTACAGGGGCTGGAAACACCATATATTTT	CASSLTTGAGNTIYF
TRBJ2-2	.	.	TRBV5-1	TGCGCCAGCAGCTTACAAGGCGGTACCGGGGAGCTGTTTTTT	CASSLQGGTGELFF
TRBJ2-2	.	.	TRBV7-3	TGTGCCAGCAGCCCACAACCGAACACCGGGGAGCTGTTTTTT	CASSPQPNTGELFF
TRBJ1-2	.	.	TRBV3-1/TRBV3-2	TGTGCCAGCAGCCCGGGGTCTTCGGGTGGCTACACCTTC	CASSPGSSGGYTF
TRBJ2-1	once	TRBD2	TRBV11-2	TGTGCCAGCAGCCTGAGGGCCTATAGCGGGAGCCTGGGTCTAAGTGAGCAGTTCTTC	CASSLRAYSGSLGLSEQFF
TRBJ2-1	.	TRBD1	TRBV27	TGTGCCAGCAGTGGGACAGGGGCCCCCTACAATGAGCAGTTCTTC	CASSGTGAPYNEQFF
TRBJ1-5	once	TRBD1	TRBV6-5	TGTGCCAGCACCCCAAGGACAGGGGTCAATCAGCCCCAGCATTTT	CASTPRTGVNQPQHF
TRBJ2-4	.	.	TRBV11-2	TGTGCCAGCAGCTCCGTGGCGGGGGCCAAAAACATTCAGTACTTC	CASSSVAGAKNIQYF
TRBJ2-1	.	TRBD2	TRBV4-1	TGCGCCAGCAGCCAGCGCTGGGCGGGAGGTCGTGATGAGCAGTTCTTC	CASSQRWAGGRDEQFF
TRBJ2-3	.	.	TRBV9	TGTGCCAGCAGCGTAGGGAGTAGGGGTGCCACAGATACGCAGTATTTT	CASSVGSRGATDTQYF
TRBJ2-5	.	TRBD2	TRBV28	TGTGCCAGCACTCGTGTGACTAGCGGACGCCAAGAGACCCAGTACTTC	CASTRVTSGRQETQYF
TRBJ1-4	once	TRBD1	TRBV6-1	TGTGCCAGCAGTGGGACAGGGGGCCCTAGGACTAATGAAAAACTGTTTTTT	CASSGTGGPRTNEKLFF
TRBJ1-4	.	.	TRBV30	TGTGCCTGGAGTCAGGGATGGGTTGAAAAACTGTTTTTT	CAWSQGWVEKLFF
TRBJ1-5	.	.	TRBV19	TGTGCCAGTAGTATTTTATCCCGCGGAAACAATCAGCCCCAGCATTTT	CASSILSRGNNQPQHF
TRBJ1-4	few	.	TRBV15	TGTGCCACCAGCAGAGATATGTCGCGGATACTGTTTTTT	CATSRDMSRILFF
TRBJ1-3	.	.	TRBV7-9	TGTGCCAGCAGGACCCGCGATACGGCCAGGGTGGCTGGAAACACCATATATTTT	CASRTRDTARVAGNTIYF
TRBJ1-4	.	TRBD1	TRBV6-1	TGTGCCAGCAGTGAAAGCAGGGGGCGAGATGAAAAACTGTTTTTT	CASSESRGRDEKLFF
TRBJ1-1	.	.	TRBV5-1	TGCGCCAGCAGCCCGGGACATATAGGGGGTGAAGCTTTCTTT	CASSPGHIGGEAFF
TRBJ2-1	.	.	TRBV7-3	TGTGCCAGCAGCTCCCAACGACTGGGCGGAGGCCATGAGCAGTTCTTC	CASSSQRLGGGHEQFF
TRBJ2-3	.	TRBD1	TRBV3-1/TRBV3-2	TGTGCCAGCAGCCATTGGACAGGGGAGGCCCGAGATACGCAGTATTTT	CASSHWTGEARDTQYF
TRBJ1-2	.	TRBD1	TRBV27	TGTGCCAGCAGAAGGACAGGGGGCGCGAACTATGGCTACACCTTC	CASRRTGGANYGYTF